This paragraph covers one T cell receptor beta chain sequence. CDR3 length equals 15 residues. After removal of 5 bases from V and 5 bases from J, the junction contained 7 bases not matched to a gene. TCRdb itself ran the PCR reads through MiXCR, one entry per CDR3 protein. In the table there are more than 80,000 distinct CDR3 sequences, roughly 49% of which are singletons. The sample comes from a study of CDR3 diversity in severe acne. This receptor was taken from a male donor with severe acne vulgaris. V gene TRBV12-3 or TRBV12-4 combines with J gene TRBJ1-4, with 8 bases fitting TRBD1. Source material: blood. In DNA form, the CDR3 reads TGTGCCAGCAGTACAGAACAGGGGGGCAATGAAAAACTGTTTTTT. This translates into CASSTEQGGNEKLFF.